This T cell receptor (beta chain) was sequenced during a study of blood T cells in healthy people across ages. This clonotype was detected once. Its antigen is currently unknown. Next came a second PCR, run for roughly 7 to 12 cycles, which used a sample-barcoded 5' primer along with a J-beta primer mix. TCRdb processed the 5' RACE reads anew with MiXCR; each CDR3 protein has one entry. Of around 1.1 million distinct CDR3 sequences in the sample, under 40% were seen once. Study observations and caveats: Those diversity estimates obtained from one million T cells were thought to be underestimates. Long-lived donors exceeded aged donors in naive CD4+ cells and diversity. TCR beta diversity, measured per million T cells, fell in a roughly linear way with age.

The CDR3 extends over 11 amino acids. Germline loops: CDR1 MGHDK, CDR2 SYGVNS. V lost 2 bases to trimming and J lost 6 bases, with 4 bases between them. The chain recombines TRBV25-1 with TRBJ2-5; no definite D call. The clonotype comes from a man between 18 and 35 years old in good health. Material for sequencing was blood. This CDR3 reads CASSEIKTQYF. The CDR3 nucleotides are TGTGCCAGCAGTGAAATAAAGACCCAGTACTTC.